What follows are 31 T cell receptor beta chains derived from one specimen sequenced in a study of blood T cell repertoires in COVID-19. Sequencing used immunoSEQ multiplex PCR; TCRdb keeps in-frame clones, though not all of them. There are roughly 290,000 clones in the sample; about nine tenths occur only once, and 1.5% to 2% lies in the top ten. Source material: PBMCs or T cells enriched from blood (not recorded which). These receptors were taken from a woman in her 40s who had recovered from COVID-19.

This chain links TRBV19 with TRBJ1-4; maybe TRBD1 (5 bases). This CDR3 spans 15 amino acids. V was trimmed by 5 bases and J by 4 bases, leaving 14 bases between them. Germline V gene sequence: CDR1 LNHDA, CDR2 SQIVND (reference sequence). The CDR3 here is CASSFDRTNNEKLFF. CDR3 in DNA: TGTGCCAGTAGTTTCGACAGAACCAATAATGAAAAACTGTTTTTT. The complete variable domain, with remaining parts taken from reference TRBV19 and TRBJ1-4, reads DGGITQSPKYLFRKEGQNVTLSCEQNLNHDAMYWYRQDPGQGLRLIYYSQIVNDFQKGDIAEGYSVSREKKESFPLTVTSAQKNPTAFYLCASSFDRTNNEKLFFGSGTQLSVL.

This clone has a handful of counts. The chain carries TRBV10-3 and TRBJ1-1, with 7 bases lining up with TRBD1. The CDR3 covers 12 residues. V lost 9 bases to trimming and J lost 2 bases; unmatched junction nucleotides: 3. From germline, CDR1 is ENHRY and CDR2 SYGVKD. The CDR3 here is CAMRQGNTEAFF. CDR3 DNA: TGTGCCATGAGACAGGGTAACACTGAAGCTTTCTTT.

The chain is built from TRBV7-9 and TRBJ1-1; 7 positions match TRBD1. Germline CDR1 and CDR2: SEHNR and FQNEAQ (reference sequence). CDR3 length: 14 amino acids. V was pared by 4 bases and J by 6 bases, with 8 bases of the junction left unmatched. Written as DNA, the CDR3 is TGTGCCAGCAGCTCAGACAGGGTTCGCGCTGAAGCTTTCTTT. This encodes CASSSDRVRAEAFF.

The V call is TRBV30, the J call TRBJ2-3, with D tentatively TRBD1 (5 bases). CDR1 is GTSNPN, CDR2 SVGIG, per germline (reference sequence). Trimming cost V 0 bases and J 2 bases, with 12 bases left between them. This CDR3 comprises 15 residues. As DNA, the CDR3 is TGTGCCTGGAGTGTAATGGCAGGGTACACAGATACGCAGTATTTT. Amino acids: CAWSVMAGYTDTQYF.

The chain joins TRBV14 to TRBJ2-2; no firm D call. Germline CDR1 and CDR2: SGHDN and FVKESK. Trimming took 4 bases from V and 5 from J, leaving 14 bases between them. The length of the CDR3 is 15 residues. The CDR3 bases are TGTGCCAGCAGCCTACTTCCAGGCAAGACCGGGGAGCTGTTTTTT. Translated, it gives CASSLLPGKTGELFF.

The gene calls are TRBV30 and TRBJ2-7; weak D call: TRBD1 (5 bases). V lost 4 bases to trimming and J lost 7 bases, with 17 bases between them. CDR1 and CDR2 (germline): GTSNPN, SVGIG (reference sequence). This CDR3 spans 13 amino acids. In DNA form, the CDR3 reads TGTGCCTGGATCCCTAGGGGCAGTGGGGAGCAGTACTTC. Residues: CAWIPRGSGEQYF.

The chain uses TRBV6-2 or TRBV6-3 and TRBJ2-1, with a tentative D call TRBD2 (5 bases). V was shortened by 2 bases and J by 4 bases, with 9 bases between the two germline ends. There are 14 residues in the CDR3. Germline-derived CDR1 and CDR2 are MNHEY and SVGEGT. The CDR3 sequence is CASSYRGNYNEQFF. In DNA form, the CDR3 reads TGTGCCAGCAGTTACCGGGGAAATTACAATGAGCAGTTCTTC.

The V call is TRBV7-2, the J call TRBJ2-3; TRBD2 matches at 11 bases. V lost 3 bases, J lost 14 bases, and 13 bases stayed unmatched. The CDR3 length is 15 residues. Germline V gives CDR1 SGHTA, CDR2 FQGNSA. The CDR3 loop is CASSFGKLLAGGSYF. For the CDR3, the DNA is TGTGCCAGCAGCTTTGGTAAACTCCTAGCGGGAGGCTCGTATTTT.

This chain connects TRBV5-1 to TRBJ2-4; 8 bases map to TRBD1. V was pared by 0 bases and J by 8 bases, with 7 bases of the junction left unmatched. CDR1 SGHRS and CDR2 YFSETQ come from the germline V gene. CDR3 length equals 15 residues. In DNA, the CDR3 is TGCGCCAGCAGCTTGGGAGGCCAGGGGGCGGACATTCAGTACTTC. It codes for CASSLGGQGADIQYF.

This clone was recorded a few times. This chain connects TRBV7-8 to TRBJ1-5; TRBD1 matches at 8 bases. Germline V gives CDR1 SGHVS, CDR2 FQNEAQ. After removal of 6 bases from V and 3 bases from J, the junction contained 7 bases not matched to a gene. The CDR3 sequence is 15 residues long. DNA for the CDR3: TGTGCCAGCAGACAACCGGGACAGGTCAATCAGCCCCAGCATTTT. Protein: CASRQPGQVNQPQHF.

CDR3: CASSIGSGLGETQYF. In DNA, the CDR3 is TGTGCCAGCAGCATAGGCTCGGGTTTAGGAGAGACCCAGTACTTC. The chain uses TRBV11-2 and TRBJ2-5; D is unresolved. Deletions cut 5 bases from V and 4 bases from J, with 17 bases between. Germline values: CDR1 SGHAT, CDR2 FQNNGV. The CDR3 runs to 15 residues.

J is TRBJ1-2 and V is TRBV7-9; D not resolved. V lost 1 base to trimming and J lost 2 bases, with 14 bases between them. This CDR3 spans 16 amino acids. CDR1 is SEHNR, CDR2 FQNEAQ, per germline (reference sequence). CDR3 DNA sequence: TGTGCCAGCAGCTTAGGTTCAGTTGTTTCGAACTATGGCTACACCTTC. Protein: CASSLGSVVSNYGYTF.

The V and J genes are TRBV6-5 and TRBJ1-2, with a weak D call TRBD1 (6 bases). Trimming removed 5 bases from V and 0 bases from J, with 10 bases in between. This CDR3 comprises 14 residues. Germline V gene data show CDR1 as MNHEY and CDR2 as SVGAGI. The DNA of the CDR3 is TGTGCCAGCAGTCTCCGGACAGCTAACTATGGCTACACCTTC. Translation gives CASSLRTANYGYTF.

The chain has TRBV5-1 and TRBJ1-3, with D uncertain. Trimming removed 4 bases from V and 1 base from J, with 15 bases in between. CDR3 size: 16 residues. In germline, CDR1 is SGHRS, CDR2 YFSETQ. Written as DNA, the CDR3 is TGCGCCAGCAGCCGAGCCGCTCTTTCTTCTGGAAACACCATATATTTT. Translated, it gives CASSRAALSSGNTIYF.

V is TRBV5-4 and J is TRBJ1-2, with 9 positions matching TRBD1. The V gene's germline CDR1 is SGHNT and CDR2 YYREEE (reference sequence). This CDR3 has 14 residues. V was clipped by 5 bases and J by 4 bases; unmatched bases: 6. As DNA, the CDR3 is TGTGCCAGCAGTTGGACAGGGGACGGCTATGGCTACACCTTC. Its protein product is CASSWTGDGYGYTF.

This chain links TRBV5-1 with TRBJ2-1, with TRBD2 matching 13 bases. The CDR3 loop spans 15 amino acids. Germline values: CDR1 SGHRS, CDR2 YFSETQ. V trimming: 5 bases; J trimming: 9 bases; junction bases outside the gene matches: 8. CDR3 bases: TGCGCCAGCAGACCTACTAGCGGGAGGGTGGGTGAGCAGTTCTTC. It translates to CASRPTSGRVGEQFF. Combining the CDR3 with reference TRBV5-1 and TRBJ2-1 gives the whole variable domain KAGVTQTPRYLIKTRGQQVTLSCSPISGHRSVSWYQQTPGQGLQFLFEYFSETQRNKGNFPGRFSGRQFSNSRSEMNVSTLELGDSALYLCASRPTSGRVGEQFFGPGTRLTVL.

This clone appeared a single time. V usage is TRBV19 and J usage is TRBJ2-6; TRBD1 is a possible D gene (6 bases). In germline, CDR1 is LNHDA, CDR2 SQIVND (reference sequence). V shed 11 bases and J shed 12 bases, with 20 bases lying between them. The CDR3 runs to 13 residues. The CDR3 DNA reads as TGTGCCGGACAGAGGAGCGATCGTGGCGTCCTGACTTTC. It yields the protein CAGQRSDRGVLTF.

This rearrangement joins TRBV29-1 to TRBJ2-3; maybe TRBD2 (6 bases). The ends were cut back, 5 bases at V and 0 bases at J, with 15 bases in the middle. Germline CDR1 and CDR2: SQVTM and ANQGSEA. The CDR3 has 15 residues. The CDR3 here is CSVKVGRGSTDTQYF. The CDR3 DNA is TGCAGCGTTAAGGTCGGGCGGGGAAGCACAGATACGCAGTATTTT.

This chain links TRBV2 with TRBJ1-6, with 9 bases matching TRBD1. This CDR3 comprises 15 residues. Germline CDR1 SNHLY, CDR2 FYNNEI. With V trimmed by 6 bases and J by 5 bases, 5 bases remained unmatched. CDR3 nucleotides: TGTGCCAGCAGCCGGGGACAGGGTGATAATTCACCCCTCCACTTT. It yields the protein CASSRGQGDNSPLHF.

Of note for this clone: The same CDR3 also results from other DNA sequences found in this sample. The J gene is TRBJ2-7, the V gene TRBV5-1; unclear D gene. Between the trimmed V and J ends, which lost 0 bases and 2 bases, there was a span of 9 bases. CDR1 is SGHRS and CDR2 is YFSETQ in the germline V gene. The CDR3 has 14 residues. The CDR3 sequence: CASSLVAGAYEQYF. CDR3 sequence (DNA): TGCGCCAGCAGCTTGGTTGCTGGAGCCTACGAGCAGTACTTC. Complete variable domain (other parts from reference TRBV5-1 and TRBJ2-7): KAGVTQTPRYLIKTRGQQVTLSCSPISGHRSVSWYQQTPGQGLQFLFEYFSETQRNKGNFPGRFSGRQFSNSRSEMNVSTLELGDSALYLCASSLVAGAYEQYFGPGTRLTVT.

This clone was counted a few times. The chain uses TRBV9 and TRBJ1-1, with D perhaps matching TRBD1 (5 bases). Trimming cost V 4 bases and J 4 bases, with 11 bases left between them. Germline V gives CDR1 SGDLS, CDR2 YYNGEE. The CDR3 sequence is 13 residues long. CDR3 DNA sequence: TGTGCCAGCAGCCCATGGGGGGGCACTGAAGCTTTCTTT. It specifies CASSPWGGTEAFF.

In DNA, the CDR3 is TGTGCCAGCAGCCCCGAACGGAGGTCCTCCTACGAGCAGTACTTC. This gives the protein CASSPERRSSYEQYF. The chain uses TRBV7-9 and TRBJ2-7; a possible D gene is TRBD2 (5 bases). The CDR3 is made up of 15 amino acids. Trimming removed 5 bases at V and 0 bases at J, with 14 bases between. Per germline, CDR1 SEHNR and CDR2 FQNEAQ (reference sequence). Based on the CDR3 plus reference TRBV7-9 and TRBJ2-7, the full variable domain is DTGVSQNPRHKITKRGQNVTFRCDPISEHNRLYWYRQTLGQGPEFLTYFQNEAQLEKSRLLSDRFSAERPKGSFSTLEIQRTEQGDSAMYLCASSPERRSSYEQYFGPGTRLTVT.

The chain has TRBV7-3 and TRBJ1-1; D remains unclear. CDR1 is SGHTA and CDR2 is FQGTGA in the germline V gene. The ends were cut back, 4 bases at V and 3 bases at J, with 9 bases in the middle. CDR3 length: 13 amino acids. CDR3 residues: CASSYVEDTEAFF. CDR3 nucleotide sequence: TGTGCCAGCAGCTACGTAGAGGACACTGAAGCTTTCTTT.

To note about this clone: Other DNA sequences of this sample code for an identical CDR3. The chain employs TRBV7-9 and TRBJ1-1; D unclear. The CDR3 has 12 residues. Trimming removed 5 bases at V and 1 base at J, with 5 bases between. Germline CDR1 SEHNR, CDR2 FQNEAQ (reference sequence). Written as DNA, the CDR3 is TGTGCCAGCAGCGGCGGGAACACTGAAGCTTTCTTT. Translated: CASSGGNTEAFF.

The J gene is TRBJ2-1, the V gene TRBV5-1; D is perhaps TRBD2 (5 bases). The V end lost 0 bases, the J end lost 5 bases, and 18 bases lay between the germline ends. Germline CDR1 and CDR2: SGHRS and YFSETQ. There are 17 residues in the CDR3. CDR3 DNA: TGCGCCAGCAGCTTGGCCGAGAGGGTCGGAGGAAACAATGAGCAGTTCTTC. The encoded protein is CASSLAERVGGNNEQFF.

The chain employs TRBV7-9 and TRBJ2-1; tentative D call: TRBD1 (6 bases). The CDR3 is 18 amino acids. Germline V gives CDR1 SEHNR, CDR2 FQNEAQ (reference sequence). The ends were cut back, 3 bases at V and 0 bases at J, with 18 bases in the middle. CDR3 amino acids: CASSFPRQVGGSYNEQFF. The CDR3 coding sequence is TGTGCCAGCAGCTTCCCACGACAGGTTGGCGGCTCCTACAATGAGCAGTTCTTC.

V gene TRBV28 combines with J gene TRBJ1-2, with D possibly being TRBD1 (6 bases). The CDR3 contains 14 residues. In germline, CDR1 is MDHEN, CDR2 SYDVKM. V dropped 2 bases and J dropped 8 bases, with 15 bases sitting between them. The CDR3 spells CASSLAGVQAGYTF. CDR3 DNA: TGTGCCAGCAGTTTAGCAGGGGTCCAGGCCGGCTACACCTTC.

The genes are TRBV6-2 or TRBV6-3 and TRBJ2-7; TRBD2 matches 7 bases. This CDR3 is built from 12 residues. Germline CDR1 MNHEY, CDR2 SVGEGT. V shed 6 bases, J shed 5 bases, and the junction held 4 bases outside the gene matches. Here the CDR3 reads CASSRTRNEQYF. CDR3 bases: TGTGCCAGCAGCCGGACTAGGAACGAGCAGTACTTC.

This clone was detected a few times. The chain recombines TRBV19 with TRBJ2-3, with 7 bases identical to TRBD1. CDR1 LNHDA and CDR2 SQIVND come from the germline V gene (reference sequence). The trim removed 10 bases at V and 6 bases at J, leaving 16 bases unmatched. The CDR3 is 15 residues long. The CDR3, as DNA: TGTGCCACCAAAACCGGGACAGTTCGTCCGGATACGCAGTATTTT. Translation: CATKTGTVRPDTQYF.

V gene TRBV15 combines with J gene TRBJ2-2, with D perhaps TRBD1 (5 bases). Germline V lookup: CDR1 LNHNV, CDR2 YYDKDF (reference sequence). The CDR3 is 14 residues long. V lost 2 bases and J 6 bases, leaving 10 bases between the germline ends. CDR3 in DNA: TGTGCCACCAGCAGAAGGGGAAGCCCCGGGGAGCTGTTTTTT. The encoded protein is CATSRRGSPGELFF.

The sample holds a few counts of this clone. V usage is TRBV7-9 and J usage is TRBJ2-7; D not resolved. This CDR3 is 13 amino acids long. V was trimmed by 1 base and J by 6 bases, leaving 10 bases between them. CDR1 SEHNR and CDR2 FQNEAQ come from the germline V gene (reference sequence). The CDR3 is CASSLGGPSEQYF. The CDR3 nucleotides read TGTGCCAGCAGCTTAGGCGGCCCCAGCGAGCAGTACTTC.